The rows below give T cell receptor beta chains drawn from one sample of a study of cytomegalovirus exposure and HLA in healthy donors. TCRdb's copy holds only in-frame clones and misses some; the assay was immunoSEQ multiplex PCR. The sample includes about 150,000 clones, 80% of them seen just once. What was sequenced was PBMCs. These TCRs come from a man aged 25-45 years in good health and CMV-seropositive. CDR3s include the opening cysteine and the closing phenylalanine or tryptophan. D genes are given only for firm matches. Not all rows give a size; the values are once, few, many and, for expanded clones, a class.

V gene	D gene	clone size	CDR3 length	J gene	CDR3 protein	CDR3 DNA
TRBV5-4	TRBD2	.	19	TRBJ2-1	CASSSPGILAGLSYNEQFF	TGTGCCAGCAGCTCCCCGGGGATACTAGCGGGACTCTCCTACAATGAGCAGTTCTTC
TRBV28	.	.	15	TRBJ1-5	CASSLSAAGGQPQHF	TGTGCCAGCAGTTTATCGGCTGCGGGTGGACAGCCCCAGCATTTT
TRBV7-2	.	once	13	TRBJ2-2	CASSSGNTGELFF	TGTGCCAGCAGTTCGGGGAACACCGGGGAGCTGTTTTTT
TRBV28	.	.	16	TRBJ1-6	CASNELEGSDNSPLHF	TGTGCCAGCAACGAGCTGGAGGGATCGGATAATTCACCCCTCCACTTT
TRBV2	.	.	16	TRBJ1-2	CASSEWGSRANYGYTF	TGTGCCAGCAGTGAATGGGGCAGCCGAGCTAACTATGGCTACACCTTC
TRBV27	TRBD1	.	16	TRBJ1-2	CASSATGTGVNYGYTF	TGTGCCAGCAGTGCTACCGGGACAGGGGTGAACTATGGCTACACCTTC
TRBV15	TRBD2	.	17	TRBJ2-5	CATSRDLTSGNQETQYF	TGTGCCACCAGCAGAGATCTGACTAGCGGTAACCAAGAGACCCAGTACTTC
TRBV11-3	TRBD1	once	15	TRBJ2-2	CASSLTGTNTGELFF	TGTGCCAGCAGCTTGACAGGGACGAACACCGGGGAGCTGTTTTTT
TRBV29-1	.	.	15	TRBJ2-2	CSVVAGTLNTGELFF	TGCAGCGTGGTAGCCGGGACACTCAACACCGGGGAGCTGTTTTTT
TRBV28	.	.	14	TRBJ2-7	CASSPSDLPYEQYF	TGTGCCAGCAGCCCAAGCGATCTACCCTACGAGCAGTACTTC
TRBV4-2	.	.	15	TRBJ2-1	CASSQDGGWNNEQFF	TGTGCCAGCAGCCAAGACGGCGGATGGAACAATGAGCAGTTCTTC
TRBV7-9	.	.	15	TRBJ2-7	CASSLAGTGTHEQYF	TGTGCCAGCAGCTTAGCTGGGACTGGGACTCACGAGCAGTACTTC
TRBV9	.	few	15	TRBJ2-3	CASSVAPTSTDTQYF	TGTGCCAGCAGCGTAGCCCCAACTTCCACAGATACGCAGTATTTT
TRBV5-1	.	.	18	TRBJ2-5	CASSLVPPGQLYQETQYF	TGCGCCAGCAGCTTGGTCCCGCCGGGACAACTGTACCAAGAGACCCAGTACTTC
TRBV7-3	TRBD1	.	15	TRBJ2-1	CASSPDRGRKNEQFF	TGTGCCAGCAGCCCAGACAGGGGGCGCAAGAATGAGCAGTTCTTC
TRBV19	TRBD1	.	16	TRBJ2-2	CASSFPGQGGTGELFF	TGTGCCAGTAGTTTCCCGGGACAGGGAGGCACCGGGGAGCTGTTTTTT
TRBV27	TRBD1	.	15	TRBJ1-5	CASSVLGQINQPQHF	TGTGCCAGCAGTGTACTGGGACAGATCAATCAGCCCCAGCATTTT
TRBV7-2	TRBD2	.	15	TRBJ2-1	CASSLAGPSYNEQFF	TGTGCCAGCAGCCTAGCGGGGCCTTCCTACAATGAGCAGTTCTTC
TRBV7-3	TRBD2	.	15	TRBJ2-1	CASSLGTSGYNEQFF	TGTGCCAGCAGCCTTGGGACTAGCGGATACAATGAGCAGTTCTTC
TRBV10-3	TRBD1	.	17	TRBJ2-7	CAISDPEGGGQSYEQYF	TGTGCCATCAGTGACCCTGAAGGTGGGGGACAGAGCTACGAGCAGTACTTC
TRBV2	TRBD1	.	15	TRBJ2-7	CASSEEGTGAYEQYF	TGTGCCAGCAGTGAAGAGGGGACAGGGGCTTACGAGCAGTACTTC
TRBV28	.	.	12	TRBJ2-2	CASSTSAGELFF	TGTGCCAGCAGTACTAGTGCCGGGGAGCTGTTTTTT
TRBV9	.	.	15	TRBJ1-2	CASSVDGETRYGYTF	TGTGCCAGCAGCGTAGATGGAGAGACGAGATATGGCTACACCTTC
TRBV28	TRBD2	.	20	TRBJ2-3	CASSLGPLGGRAVSTDTQYF	TGTGCCAGCAGTTTAGGCCCCCTGGGCGGGAGGGCGGTGAGCACAGATACGCAGTATTTT
TRBV5-1	TRBD2	.	16	TRBJ2-5	CASSLQSGGLSETQYF	TGCGCCAGCAGCTTGCAATCGGGAGGGCTTTCGGAGACCCAGTACTTC
TRBV19	.	.	14	TRBJ1-5	CASSINNINQPQHF	TGTGCCAGTAGTATAAACAACATCAATCAGCCCCAGCATTTT
TRBV6-7	.	.	15	TRBJ2-1	CASRPLGGKDNEQFF	TGTGCCAGCAGGCCTCTTGGCGGGAAAGACAATGAGCAGTTCTTC
TRBV29-1	.	.	13	TRBJ2-7	CSVGGEIGYEQYF	TGCAGCGTTGGGGGGGAGATAGGGTACGAGCAGTACTTC
TRBV9	.	once	13	TRBJ2-3	CASIRVSTDTQYF	TGTGCCAGCATTCGGGTAAGCACAGATACGCAGTATTTT
TRBV7-2	.	.	15	TRBJ2-5	CASSLTPVGGGAQYF	TGTGCCAGCAGCCTCACCCCCGTGGGGGGGGGCGCCCAGTACTTC
TRBV9	.	.	15	TRBJ1-5	CASSVGTSSNQPQHF	TGTGCCAGCAGCGTGGGGACATCAAGCAATCAGCCCCAGCATTTT
TRBV7-6	.	.	13	TRBJ1-4	CASSGRPREKLFF	TGTGCCAGCAGCGGGAGACCACGTGAAAAACTGTTTTTT
TRBV7-9	.	.	13	TRBJ2-7	CASSPGLPYEQYF	TGTGCCAGCAGCCCGGGACTTCCCTACGAGCAGTACTTC